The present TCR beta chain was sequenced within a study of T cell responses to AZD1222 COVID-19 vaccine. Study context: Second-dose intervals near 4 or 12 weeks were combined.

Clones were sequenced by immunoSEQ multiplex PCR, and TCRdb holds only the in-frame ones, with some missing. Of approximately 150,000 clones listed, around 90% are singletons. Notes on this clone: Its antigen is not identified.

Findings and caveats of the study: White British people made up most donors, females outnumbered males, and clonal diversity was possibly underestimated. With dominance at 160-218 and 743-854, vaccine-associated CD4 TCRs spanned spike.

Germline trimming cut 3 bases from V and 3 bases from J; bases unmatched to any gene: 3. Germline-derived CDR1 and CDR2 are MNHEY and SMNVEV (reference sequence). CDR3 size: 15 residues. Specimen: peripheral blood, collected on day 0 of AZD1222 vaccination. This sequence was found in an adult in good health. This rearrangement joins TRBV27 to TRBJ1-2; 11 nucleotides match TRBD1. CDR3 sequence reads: CASSLGQGEYYGYTF. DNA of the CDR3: TGTGCCAGCAGTTTGGGACAGGGGGAGTACTATGGCTACACCTTC.